These 3 T cell receptor beta chains came from one sample sequenced in a study of shared clonotypes between healthy human individuals. The method was immunoSEQ multiplex PCR; TCRdb's version includes in-frame clones alone and lacks a portion of them. The sample lists over a million clones, roughly 96% seen once, with more than 0.9% in the top ten. The sample was naive CD4+ T cells sorted from blood. Subset here: CD45RA+ positively selected. All receptors derive from a man younger than 45 in good health.

The chain combines TRBV5-1 with TRBJ2-1, with 11 nucleotides matching TRBD2. Germline values: CDR1 SGHRS, CDR2 YFSETQ. CDR3 length: 15 residues. Trimming removed 4 bases from V and 7 bases from J; junction bases left unmatched: 7. The CDR3 DNA sequence: TGCGCCAGCAGCCCGCCGGGACTAGCGGCAAATGAGCAGTTCTTC. Protein product: CASSPPGLAANEQFF. The whole variable domain, filled in from reference TRBV5-1 and TRBJ2-1, reads KAGVTQTPRYLIKTRGQQVTLSCSPISGHRSVSWYQQTPGQGLQFLFEYFSETQRNKGNFPGRFSGRQFSNSRSEMNVSTLELGDSALYLCASSPPGLAANEQFFGPGTRLTVL.

The genes are TRBV5-4 and TRBJ1-4; D remains ambiguous. The CDR3 spans 14 residues. The V end was cut by 2 bases, the J end by 7 bases, with 12 bases between. Germline V gene lookup returns CDR1 SGHNT and CDR2 YYREEE (reference sequence). The CDR3 DNA follows: TGTGCCAGCAGCTTCATGGGTTTAACTGAAAAACTGTTTTTT. Translated: CASSFMGLTEKLFF.

The table lists this clone with a count of one. The chain links TRBV14 to TRBJ2-5; D is perhaps TRBD2 (5 bases). This CDR3 spans 15 amino acids. CDR1 is SGHDN, CDR2 FVKESK, per germline. The ends were cut back, 3 bases at V and 5 bases at J, with 16 bases in the middle. CDR3 region: CASSQGEVKVETQYF. The CDR3 DNA follows: TGTGCCAGCAGCCAGGGAGAAGTCAAAGTGGAGACCCAGTACTTC.